This T cell receptor (beta chain) was identified in a study of T cells in localized non-small cell lung cancer. Comment on this clone: Its antigen is as yet unknown.

The study's findings and limits: Compared with tumor, uninvolved adjacent lung displayed greater T cell clonality, ranking highest overall. Across samples, adjacent lung featured a median 57 of the top 100 tumor clones. Those with higher blood T cell density had longer overall survival. The tumor had only one region sequenced, so heterogeneity remains possible.

Generated by immunoSEQ multiplex PCR, the TCRdb table keeps only in-frame clones and is missing some. Among about 3,200 clones listed, 29% were seen once. CDR1 is KGHSH and CDR2 is LQKENI in the germline V gene. The V gene lost 0 bases and the J gene lost 4 bases, with 13 bases spanning the gap. CDR3 length: 16 amino acids. The specimen comprised lung tumor tissue, sampled before any cancer treatment. This chain uses TRBV18 with TRBJ1-3; weak D call: TRBD1 (5 bases). This clonotype was obtained from a man aged 40 to 70 with stage I lung adenocarcinoma. CDR3 coding DNA: TGTGCCAGCTCACCACCGGTATTTGACAGCGGAAACACCATATATTTT. Its protein product is CASSPPVFDSGNTIYF.